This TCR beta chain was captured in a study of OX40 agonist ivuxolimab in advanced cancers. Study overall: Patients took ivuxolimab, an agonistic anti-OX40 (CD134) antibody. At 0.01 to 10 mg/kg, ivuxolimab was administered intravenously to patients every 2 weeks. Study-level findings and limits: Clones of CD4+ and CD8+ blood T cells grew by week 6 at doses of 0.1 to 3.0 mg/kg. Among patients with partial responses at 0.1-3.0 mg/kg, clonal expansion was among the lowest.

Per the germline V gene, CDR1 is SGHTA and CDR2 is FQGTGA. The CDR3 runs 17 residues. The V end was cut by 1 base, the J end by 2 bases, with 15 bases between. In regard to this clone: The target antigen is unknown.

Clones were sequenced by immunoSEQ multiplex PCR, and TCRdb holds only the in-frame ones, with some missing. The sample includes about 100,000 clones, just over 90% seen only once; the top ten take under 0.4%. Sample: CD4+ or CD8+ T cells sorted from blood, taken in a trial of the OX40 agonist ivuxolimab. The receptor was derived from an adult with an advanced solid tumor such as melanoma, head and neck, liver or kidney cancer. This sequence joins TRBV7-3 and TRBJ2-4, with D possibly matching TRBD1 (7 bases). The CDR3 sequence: CASSLNSAGGTKNIQYF. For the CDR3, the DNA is TGTGCCAGCAGCTTAAATTCGGCAGGGGGGACCAAAAACATTCAGTACTTC.